These 22 T cell receptor beta chains came from one sample sequenced in a study of T cell repertoires in cytomegalovirus infection. These receptors lack a known antigen. TCRdb re-called the reads through MiXCR, storing one row per CDR3 protein. This sample has approximately 600,000 distinct CDR3 sequences, with roughly 43% found just once. The sample consisted of cultured PBMCs, taken from culture after CMV antigen stimulation. The receptor set was obtained from a human donor in good health (CMV status not recorded). Some clones in this sample may be carry-over from other donors' samples.

This clonotype appeared many times. The chain combines TRBV7-2 with TRBJ2-1; the D gene is possibly TRBD1 (7 bases). Trimming removed 5 bases at V and 10 bases at J, with 15 bases between. The CDR3 covers 13 residues. Germline V gene lookup returns CDR1 SGHTA and CDR2 FQGNSA. Written as DNA, the CDR3 is TGTGCCAGCAGCCAGGAGGGGGCTGGCGAGCAGTTCTTC. This encodes CASSQEGAGEQFF.

This sequence joins TRBV15 and TRBJ1-2, with D hard to call. Between the trimmed V and J ends, which lost 1 base and 2 bases, there was a span of 5 bases. The CDR3 extends over 13 amino acids. In germline, CDR1 is LNHNV, CDR2 YYDKDF (reference sequence). Here the CDR3 DNA reads TGTGCCACCAGCAGAGGGTCCAACTATGGCTACACCTTC. This codes for CATSRGSNYGYTF. Variable domain in full (rest from reference TRBV15 and TRBJ1-2): DAMVIQNPRYQVTQFGKPVTLSCSQTLNHNVMYWYQQKSSQAPKLLFHYYDKDFNNEADTPDNFQSRRPNTSFCFLDIRSPGLGDTAMYLCATSRGSNYGYTFGSGTRLTVV.

The rearrangement links TRBV7-8 to TRBJ1-5, with TRBD1 identical over 7 bases. The germline gives CDR1 SGHVS, CDR2 FQNEAQ. V trimming: 5 bases; J trimming: 2 bases; junction bases outside the gene matches: 9. This CDR3 spans 16 amino acids. The CDR3 region has the DNA TGTGCCAGCAGCGGATCCGCCAGGGGGGGCAATCAGCCCCAGCATTTT. Protein: CASSGSARGGNQPQHF.

This clonotype has only a few counts. This clone may be a read error of a much larger clone one base away. The CDR3 nucleotides are TGTGCCAGCAGCTTAGGTTGGGGGACCCAGTACTTC. Protein: CASSLGWGTQYF. The J gene is TRBJ2-5, the V gene TRBV7-2, with D unclear. The CDR3 is 12 amino acids. Germline CDR1 and CDR2: SGHTA and FQGNSA. Deletions cut 1 base from V and 7 bases from J, with 7 bases between.

The J gene is TRBJ2-7, the V gene TRBV20-1; no clear D. CDR1 is DFQATT, CDR2 SNEGSKA, per germline (reference sequence). Trimming left V 2 bases short and J 2 bases short, with 7 bases between. The CDR3 contains 12 residues. The CDR3: CSARLQPYEQYF. For the CDR3, the DNA is TGCAGTGCTAGATTACAGCCCTACGAGCAGTACTTC.

This sequence joins TRBV11-2 and TRBJ2-7; possible D gene TRBD1, 5 bases. CDR3 size: 16 residues. CDR1 is SGHAT and CDR2 is FQNNGV in the germline V gene. V lost 5 bases and J lost 7, with 24 bases in between. For the CDR3, the DNA is TGTGCCAGCAGCCCGCCCCTGTTCAGGGCCTTAACGGAGCAGTACTTC. It translates to CASSPPLFRALTEQYF.

The chain recombines TRBV30 with TRBJ1-1; D unresolved. This CDR3 has 13 residues. CDR1 is GTSNPN and CDR2 is SVGIG in the germline V gene (reference sequence). Trimming left V 3 bases short and J 5 bases short, with 13 bases between. This CDR3 is CAWSAMIGTEAFF. Written as DNA, the CDR3 is TGTGCCTGGAGCGCCATGATAGGGACTGAAGCTTTCTTT.

This clonotype was observed a few times. The chain couples TRBV7-9 to TRBJ2-7; 12 bases match TRBD2. Trimming removed 5 bases from V and 5 bases from J; junction bases left unmatched: 10. Germline CDR1 SEHNR, CDR2 FQNEAQ (reference sequence). The CDR3 is 16 amino acids. CDR3 protein: CASSRSSGGAQNEQYF. Written as DNA, the CDR3 is TGTGCCAGCAGCCGGTCTAGCGGGGGGGCCCAAAACGAGCAGTACTTC.

This clonotype occurred a few times. The V gene is TRBV7-8, the J gene TRBJ2-1; 16 bases match TRBD2. Germline V gene data show CDR1 as SGHVS and CDR2 as FQNEAQ. With V trimmed by 6 bases and J by 8 bases, 7 bases remained unmatched. The CDR3 is 16 residues long. The CDR3: CASSPGTSGRAHEQFF. CDR3 DNA sequence: TGTGCCAGCAGTCCCGGGACTAGCGGGAGGGCCCATGAGCAGTTCTTC. Complete variable domain (other parts from reference TRBV7-8 and TRBJ2-1): GAGVSQSPRYKVAKRGQDVALRCDPISGHVSLFWYQQALGQGPEFLTYFQNEAQLDKSGLPSDRFFAERPEGSVSTLKIQRTQQEDSAVYLCASSPGTSGRAHEQFFGPGTRLTVL.

The chain joins TRBV10-1 to TRBJ2-5; D not resolved. Germline loops: CDR1 WNHNN, CDR2 SYGVQD (reference sequence). CDR3 length: 13 amino acids. With 2 bases removed from V and 7 bases from J, the gap between germline ends came to 11 bases. The CDR3 protein is CASSEDPTGTQYF. The CDR3 DNA reads as TGCGCCAGCAGTGAGGACCCCACCGGGACCCAGTACTTC.

V is TRBV9 and J is TRBJ1-1, with D possibly TRBD1 on 6 matching bases. The CDR3 consists of 15 residues. From germline, CDR1 is SGDLS and CDR2 YYNGEE. Trimming removed 2 bases from V and 3 bases from J, with 14 bases in between. The CDR3 here is CASSVMTRGDTEAFF. In DNA, the CDR3 is TGTGCCAGCAGCGTTATGACTAGGGGGGACACTGAAGCTTTCTTT.

A few counts support this clonotype. CDR3: CASSQGARVRPTEAFF. As DNA, the CDR3 is TGTGCCAGCAGCCAGGGGGCGCGCGTAAGGCCCACTGAAGCTTTCTTT. V gene TRBV7-2 combines with J gene TRBJ1-1, with 8 nucleotides matching TRBD1. V shed 5 bases, J shed 4 bases, and the junction held 12 bases outside the gene matches. Germline V gene data show CDR1 as SGHTA and CDR2 as FQGNSA. This CDR3 has 16 residues.

The chain recombines TRBV28 with TRBJ1-1, with a weak D call TRBD1 (5 bases). Germline V gene lookup returns CDR1 MDHEN and CDR2 SYDVKM. CDR3 length equals 15 residues. Trimming took off 2 bases at V and 4 bases at J, with 14 bases between the two ends. The CDR3 sequence is CASSLPPGLGTEAFF. Here the CDR3 DNA reads TGTGCCAGCAGTTTACCCCCAGGGCTGGGCACTGAAGCTTTCTTT.

The gene calls are TRBV7-2 and TRBJ2-3; 9 bases map to TRBD2. V lost 2 bases, J lost 4 bases, and 1 base stayed unmatched. The germline CDR1 and CDR2 sequences are SGHTA and FQGNSA. The CDR3 consists of 14 residues. For the CDR3, the DNA is TGTGCCAGCAGCTTACTAGCGGGATCAGATACGCAGTATTTT. This sequence encodes CASSLLAGSDTQYF.

The V call is TRBV7-9, the J call TRBJ1-2; D gene unclear. Per germline, CDR1 SEHNR and CDR2 FQNEAQ (reference sequence). With 5 bases removed from V and 4 bases from J, the gap between germline ends came to 17 bases. The CDR3 loop spans 15 amino acids. The DNA of the CDR3 is TGTGCCAGCAGCCCTCGACGGCTTGAACCCTATGGCTACACCTTC. It specifies CASSPRRLEPYGYTF.

This clonotype was seen a few times. The rearrangement joins TRBV2 to TRBJ2-2; D not resolved. The germline CDR1 and CDR2 sequences are SNHLY and FYNNEI. Trimming pared 7 bases from V and 2 bases from J, leaving 11 bases between. This CDR3 spans 14 amino acids. Written as DNA, the CDR3 is TGTGCCAGCACCCGAGACACTAACACCGGGGAGCTGTTTTTT. It codes for CASTRDTNTGELFF.

The chain joins TRBV6-6 to TRBJ1-5; D is unclear. The germline CDR1 and CDR2 sequences are MNHNY and SVGAGI (reference sequence). Trimming left V 5 bases short and J 4 bases short, with 15 bases between. The CDR3 loop spans 15 amino acids. The DNA for the CDR3 is TGTGCCAGCAGTGAGGTCGGACGTAGTAATCAGCCCCAGCATTTT. Amino acid sequence: CASSEVGRSNQPQHF.

A remark on this clonotype: One end of the junction varies from germline; a read error may be responsible. CDR3 loop: CASTMGGGSPPHF. In DNA, the CDR3 is TGTGCCAGCACCATGGGGGGGGGGTCACCCCCCCACTTT. This chain links TRBV7-9 with TRBJ1-6, with D maybe TRBD1 (5 bases). Germline CDR1 and CDR2: SEHNR and FQNEAQ (reference sequence). The CDR3 loop spans 13 amino acids.

The J gene is TRBJ1-5, the V gene TRBV6-1; no firm D call. CDR3 size: 13 residues. V was trimmed by 1 base and J by 4 bases, leaving 5 bases between them. CDR1 and CDR2 from the germline V gene are MNHNS and SASEGT. The chain's CDR3 is CASSEGRNQPQHF. DNA for the CDR3: TGTGCCAGCAGTGAAGGACGGAATCAGCCCCAGCATTTT.

The chain links TRBV5-4 to TRBJ2-3; 9 bases line up with TRBD2. This CDR3 region has 17 residues. V gave up 4 bases and J gave up 2 bases; unmatched junction bases: 11. Germline values: CDR1 SGHNT, CDR2 YYREEE (reference sequence). CDR3: CASSPGVAGATTDTQYF. The DNA of the CDR3 is TGTGCCAGCAGCCCCGGGGTAGCGGGGGCGACCACAGATACGCAGTATTTT.

This clonotype was seen a handful of times. The V call is TRBV29-1, the J call TRBJ2-3; D call uncertain. CDR3 length equals 12 residues. CDR1 is SQVTM, CDR2 ANQGSEA, per germline. V lost 5 bases, J lost 2 bases, and 8 bases lay in between. CDR3: CSVLQNTDTQYF. The CDR3 DNA sequence: TGCAGCGTTTTACAGAACACAGATACGCAGTATTTT.

This sequence joins TRBV16 and TRBJ2-1; D gene ambiguous. CDR1 and CDR2 from the germline V gene are KGHSY and FQNENV. V was pared by 3 bases and J by 2 bases, with 17 bases between. The CDR3 consists of 17 residues. CDR3 region: CASSHSSAHLTYNEQFF. DNA for the CDR3: TGTGCCAGCAGCCACTCGTCGGCACACCTTACCTACAATGAGCAGTTCTTC.